This T cell receptor (beta chain) was documented in a study of blood T cell repertoires in COVID-19 (dated by TCRdb to about 2020). For the study in its entirety: Collaborator samples came from the United States, Italy and Spain and covered acute and convalescent phases of COVID-19. The prospective study material was composed of cDNA or gDNA derived from T cells, B-cell-depleted T cells, or PBMCs. Where HLA class I and class II types were available, the types were taken from metadata supplied by the sample provider, not from assay-based typing. Subjects who had been exposed to COVID-19, were actively infected with it, or had recovered from it provided the deeply sampled blood TCRbeta repertoires that made up the dataset. Samples came from the ongoing ImmuneRACE study (first 160 participants) plus 1,254 subjects from 6 global collaborators. A freely available public database, intended as a resource for researchers studying the immune response to SARS-CoV-2, is where the repertoires were released. The sample metadata nearly always contained a de-identified subject ID, COVID-19 status, age in years and sex.

Here is what the overall study found, with its caveats: The amount of clinical and demographic metadata varied by source and participant and was provided uncurated.

Of note for this clone: Its antigen remains undetermined. Base-call qualities are not available, and no considerably larger clone is one nucleotide away.

Each collaborating institution followed its own protocols to collect whole blood in K2EDTA tubes. For TCRbeta analysis, collaborators shipped samples in one of three forms: frozen whole blood, isolated PBMCs, or DNA extracted from either of those sample types. The germline V gene encodes CDR1 SQVTM and CDR2 ANQGSEA. Taken from cysteine to phenylalanine, the CDR3 has 15 residues. Of the read, only the CDR3 DNA is kept; its 45 bases are in frame from base 1. Cut back by 3 bases and 0 bases, the V and J ends lie 14 bases apart. The immunoSEQ Assay, a bias-controlled multiplex PCR, was used to amplify TCRbeta CDR3 regions from genomic DNA. From the authors' description of their analysis: Within the assay, amplification of reference gene primers was used to estimate how many nucleated cells each sample contained. To quantify the absolute abundance of each unique TCRbeta CDR3 rearrangement, sequence reads were collapsed and filtered. Productive Simpson clonality was computed per sample as the square root of Simpson's diversity index over productive rearrangements. In TCRdb, the immuneACCESS table is reduced to in-frame sequences with V and J assigned. These tables do not hold every clone; where another copy was compared, an unresolved V gene accounts for under half, and the others remain unexplained. V and J calls and clone size are those listed in that table; D and trimming were worked out from the DNA. The sample includes a few hundred thousand clones, with 85% observed a single time. 3% to 4.5% of the sample comes from the top ten.

The chain joins TRBV29-1 to TRBJ1-2; perhaps TRBD1 is the D gene, with 5 bases matching. Sequencing was performed on peripheral blood. This clonotype was obtained from a woman aged 18-30 years with acute or convalescent COVID-19. The DNA sequence follows: TGCAGCGTTGAGTGGGGCGGCAAAACTAACTATGGCTACACCTTC. The resulting protein is CSVEWGGKTNYGYTF.